Below are 7 T cell receptor beta chains sequenced from a single sample in a study of T cells in Graves' hyperthyroidism and ophthalmopathy. Researchers amplified the TCR beta CDR3 regions from RNA transcripts. Initially, a first-round RT-PCR of the TCR CDR3 employed the HTBI primer set. TCRdb used MiXCR to reprocess the multiplex PCR reads, holding one entry per CDR3 protein. The table has 730,000 or so distinct CDR3 sequences, approximately 19% seen once. The sequencing sample was made of blood. Receptor source: a woman in her forties or fifties with Graves' hyperthyroidism that later progressed to Graves' ophthalmopathy.

The chain recombines TRBV6-2 or TRBV6-3 with TRBJ2-1; no reliable D call. The CDR3 covers 15 residues. V lost 6 bases and J lost 4, with 16 bases in between. The V gene's germline CDR1 is MNHEY and CDR2 SVGEGT. The CDR3 DNA reads TGTGCCAGCAGCAAAGAATCGGGCTCATACAATGAGCAGTTCTTC. Translating gives CASSKESGSYNEQFF.

This chain uses TRBV6-1 with TRBJ1-6; a weak D match, TRBD1 (6 bases). V was cut by 11 bases and J by 13 bases, with 18 bases left in between. This CDR3 comprises 12 residues. CDR1 and CDR2 (germline): MNHNS, SASEGT. CDR3 loop: CAAGGLSPPLHF. CDR3 nucleotide sequence: TGTGCCGCGGGGGGCCTCTCCCCTCCCCTCCACTTT.

This clonotype has more than one count but fewer than ten. The chain links TRBV6-1 to TRBJ2-1, with TRBD2 matching 9 bases. The CDR3 spans 15 residues. The V segment lost 0 bases and the J segment 8 bases; nucleotides outside the gene matches: 5. Germline CDR1 and CDR2: MNHNS and SASEGT. The CDR3 coding sequence is TGTGCCAGCAGTGAAGCTAGCGGGGGTATAGATGAGCAGTTCTTC. It encodes CASSEASGGIDEQFF.

Many counts were recorded for this clonotype. The chain uses TRBV5-1 and TRBJ2-3, with TRBD2 matching over 11 bases. Trimming removed 0 bases from V and 1 base from J; junction bases left unmatched: 4. The CDR3 covers 17 residues. Germline CDR1 SGHRS, CDR2 YFSETQ. This CDR3 is CASSLGQTSGGTDTQYF. Written as DNA, the CDR3 is TGCGCCAGCAGCTTGGGTCAGACTAGCGGGGGCACAGATACGCAGTATTTT.

This clonotype was seen ten or more times. J is TRBJ2-7 and V is TRBV15, with D possibly being TRBD1 or TRBD2 (5 bases each). Per the germline V gene, CDR1 is LNHNV and CDR2 is YYDKDF (reference sequence). The CDR3 runs 15 residues. The V end lost 3 bases, the J end lost 0 bases, and 12 bases lay between the germline ends. The CDR3 nucleotides are TGTGCCACCAGCAGTGGGACGGACCTCTCCTACGAGCAGTACTTC. Amino acid sequence: CATSSGTDLSYEQYF.

This chain joins TRBV19 and TRBJ2-2, with 12 nucleotides matching TRBD2. Germline CDR1 reads LNHDA; CDR2 reads SQIVND (reference sequence). This CDR3 comprises 16 residues. Unmatched junction bases numbered 3, after V lost 0 bases and J lost 7 bases. The CDR3 DNA is TGTGCCAGTAGTATAGAACTAGCGGGGGGTCACGGGGAGCTGTTTTTT. Translation gives CASSIELAGGHGELFF.

This clonotype was detected only a few times. The rearrangement links TRBV5-1 to TRBJ1-5, with 7 bases aligning to TRBD1. Germline V CDR1 and CDR2: SGHRS, YFSETQ. This CDR3 contains 16 residues. Unmatched junction bases numbered 6, after V lost 0 bases and J lost 3 bases. CDR3 sequence (DNA): TGCGCCAGCAGCTTGGGGACAGGAGAAAACAATCAGCCCCAGCATTTT. It encodes CASSLGTGENNQPQHF.